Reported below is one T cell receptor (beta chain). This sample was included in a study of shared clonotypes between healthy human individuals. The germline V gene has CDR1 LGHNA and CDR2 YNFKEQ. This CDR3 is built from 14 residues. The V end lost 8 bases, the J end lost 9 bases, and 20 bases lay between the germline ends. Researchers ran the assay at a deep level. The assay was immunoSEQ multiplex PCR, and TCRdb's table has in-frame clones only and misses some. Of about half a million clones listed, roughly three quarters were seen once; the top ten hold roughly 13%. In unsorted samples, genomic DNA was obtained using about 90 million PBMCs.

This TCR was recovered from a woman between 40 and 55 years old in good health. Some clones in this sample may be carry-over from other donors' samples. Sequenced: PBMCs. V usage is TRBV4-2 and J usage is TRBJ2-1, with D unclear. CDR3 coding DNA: TGTGCCAGCTCCCCCGCGGCCGGAGACGGTGAGCAGTTCTTC. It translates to CASSPAAGDGEQFF.